Listed below are T cell receptor beta chains from one sample, sequenced in a study of T cell repertoires in cytomegalovirus infection. TCRdb passed the reads through MiXCR, listing each CDR3 protein once. The sample yields about 530,000 distinct CDR3 sequences, around a quarter seen once. The sequenced material came from PBMCs. The receptors were gathered from a human donor in good health (CMV status not recorded). Some clones in this sample may be carry-over from other donors' samples. Both conserved end residues are part of each CDR3. A D gene is named only where the DNA matches it firmly. Size values are once, few and many counts, or a class for expanded clones, and some rows have none.

D gene	clone size	V gene	J gene	CDR3 protein	CDR3 DNA
.	few	TRBV24-1	TRBJ2-3	CATRPGQGPGEADTQYF	TGTGCCACCCGACCTGGGCAGGGGCCGGGAGAGGCAGATACGCAGTATTTT
.	few	TRBV6-1	TRBJ2-6	CASSAPGSGANVLTF	TGTGCCAGCAGTGCTCCGGGCTCTGGGGCCAACGTCCTGACTTTC
.	.	TRBV15	TRBJ2-3	CATSRYPRGSDTQYF	TGTGCCACCAGCAGATACCCCAGGGGTTCAGATACGCAGTATTTT
TRBD2	.	TRBV10-3	TRBJ2-1	CATAGTSDNEQFF	TGTGCCACCGCGGGGACTAGTGACAATGAGCAGTTCTTC
.	many	TRBV6-5	TRBJ2-5	CASSYGGRQIQTQYF	TGTGCCAGCAGTTACGGTGGGAGACAGATACAGACCCAGTACTTC
TRBD1	few	TRBV10-3	TRBJ1-4	CAISASGTEVEKLFF	TGTGCCATCAGTGCCTCCGGGACAGAAGTTGAAAAACTGTTTTTT
.	.	TRBV7-2	TRBJ2-1	CASSPQGMVDNEQFF	TGTGCCAGCAGCCCTCAGGGAATGGTGGACAATGAGCAGTTCTTC
.	few	TRBV15	TRBJ1-4	CATSRDEATNEKLFF	TGTGCCACCAGCAGAGATGAAGCAACTAATGAAAAACTGTTTTTT
TRBD1	many	TRBV12-3/TRBV12-4	TRBJ1-4	CASSRQGAPNEKLFF	TGTGCCAGCTCCAGACAGGGGGCGCCTAATGAAAAACTGTTTTTT
TRBD2	few	TRBV12-3/TRBV12-4	TRBJ2-1	CASSDLLSGNEQFF	TGTGCCAGCAGCGATCTTTTAAGCGGGAACGAGCAGTTCTTC
TRBD1	few	TRBV5-4	TRBJ1-1	CASSLGDRGWDTEAFF	TGTGCCAGCAGCTTAGGCGACAGGGGCTGGGACACTGAAGCTTTCTTT
.	.	TRBV7-8	TRBJ2-2	CASSPRVGTANTGELFF	TGTGCCAGCAGCCCAAGGGTAGGGACGGCGAACACCGGGGAGCTGTTTTTT
.	.	TRBV2	TRBJ2-7	CASGGARGNPYEQYF	TGTGCCAGCGGGGGGGCCAGGGGGAATCCCTACGAGCAGTACTTC
TRBD2	.	TRBV12-3/TRBV12-4	TRBJ2-3	CASRASGGTDTQYF	TGTGCCAGCAGAGCTAGCGGGGGCACAGATACGCAGTATTTT
TRBD1	many	TRBV7-9	TRBJ1-6	CASSYTGTGSNSPLHF	TGTGCCAGCAGCTACACCGGGACAGGGAGTAATTCACCCCTCCACTTT
.	few	TRBV10-3	TRBJ1-3	CAISAESGTSGNTIYF	TGTGCCATCAGTGCCGAATCTGGGACCTCTGGAAACACCATATATTTT
.	.	TRBV24-1	TRBJ2-1	CATSELSYNEQFF	TGTGCCACCAGTGAGCTCTCCTACAATGAGCAGTTCTTC
TRBD2	many	TRBV12-3/TRBV12-4	TRBJ2-3	CASSLGLAGEAEDTQYF	TGTGCCAGCAGTTTAGGACTAGCGGGAGAGGCGGAAGATACGCAGTATTTT
TRBD2	.	TRBV19	TRBJ2-4	CASTTRTSGDQAKNIQYF	TGTGCCAGTACCACGCGGACTAGCGGCGACCAGGCCAAAAACATTCAGTACTTC
.	few	TRBV27	TRBJ1-1	CASSRPSTEAFF	TGTGCCAGCAGTAGGCCCTCGACCGAAGCTTTCTTT
.	many	TRBV12-5	TRBJ1-3	CASGTIFRRDGNTIYF	TGTGCTAGTGGTACGATATTCCGTCGGGATGGAAACACCATATATTTT
.	.	TRBV3-1	TRBJ2-1	CASSQEDGDEQFF	TGTGCCAGCAGCCAAGAGGACGGGGATGAGCAGTTCTTC
.	.	TRBV6-1	TRBJ2-1	CASSYWEREQFF	TGTGCCAGCAGTTATTGGGAGCGAGAGCAGTTCTTC
TRBD2	.	TRBV28	TRBJ2-7	CASREVAGGKTYEQYF	TGTGCCAGCAGGGAGGTGGCGGGAGGAAAGACCTACGAGCAGTACTTC
TRBD1	.	TRBV5-1	TRBJ2-1	CASEAGQGRNEQFF	TGCGCCAGCGAAGCGGGACAGGGTAGGAATGAGCAGTTCTTC
TRBD2	few	TRBV7-2	TRBJ2-2	CASSLQTSVAGELFF	TGTGCCAGCAGCTTACAGACTAGCGTGGCCGGGGAGCTGTTTTTT
.	.	TRBV10-3	TRBJ2-2	CAISERLAATGELFF	TGTGCCATCAGTGAGAGGTTAGCGGCCACCGGGGAGCTGTTTTTT
.	.	TRBV4-3	TRBJ1-2	CASSQDSGGNYGYTF	TGCGCCAGCAGCCAAGACTCCGGAGGTAACTATGGCTACACCTTC
.	.	TRBV6-6	TRBJ2-5	CASSADSSGETQYF	TGTGCCAGCAGTGCGGACAGCTCGGGTGAGACCCAGTACTTC
TRBD2	few	TRBV7-3	TRBJ2-2	CASSETSGATGELFF	TGTGCCAGCAGTGAGACTAGCGGTGCCACCGGGGAGCTGTTTTTT
.	.	TRBV9	TRBJ1-5	CASGDGGEGVGQPQHF	TGTGCCAGCGGCGATGGGGGGGAGGGGGTAGGTCAGCCCCAGCATTTT
.	.	TRBV2	TRBJ1-2	CASSGKGYTF	TGTGCCAGCAGCGGAAAGGGCTACACCTTC
TRBD2	.	TRBV7-2	TRBJ2-3	CASSEGLALDTQYF	TGTGCCAGCAGCGAGGGACTAGCATTAGATACGCAGTATTTT
.	.	TRBV4-3	TRBJ2-1	CASSQSRGSGNEQFF	TGCGCCAGCAGCCAATCGAGGGGGTCGGGCAATGAGCAGTTCTTC
.	few	TRBV9	TRBJ2-1	CASSVRQANNEQFF	TGTGCCAGCAGCGTCCGACAGGCCAACAATGAGCAGTTCTTC
TRBD2	.	TRBV11-3	TRBJ2-3	CASSQGLAGLTDTQYF	TGTGCCAGCAGCCAGGGACTAGCGGGACTTACAGATACGCAGTATTTT
.	.	TRBV5-1	TRBJ2-2	CASPGNTGELFF	TGCGCCAGCCCAGGGAACACCGGGGAGCTGTTTTTT
TRBD2	few	TRBV6-2/TRBV6-3	TRBJ2-7	CATSRAGGSSYEQYF	TGTGCCACCTCCCGAGCGGGAGGTAGCTCCTACGAGCAGTACTTC
.	.	TRBV6-2/TRBV6-3	TRBJ1-1	CASRPPGRENTEAFF	TGTGCCAGCAGACCCCCCGGACGAGAAAACACTGAAGCTTTCTTT
TRBD2	.	TRBV12-3/TRBV12-4	TRBJ2-5	CASSLSGGTQYF	TGTGCCAGCAGTTTGTCGGGGGGGACCCAGTACTTC
TRBD1	.	TRBV3-1	TRBJ2-2	CASSQFTGASNTGELFF	TGTGCCAGCAGCCAATTTACAGGGGCTTCGAACACCGGGGAGCTGTTTTTT
TRBD2	.	TRBV6-5	TRBJ2-1	CATSRLAGVDEQFF	TGTGCCACCTCCCGGCTAGCGGGAGTGGATGAGCAGTTCTTC
.	.	TRBV6-2/TRBV6-3	TRBJ1-2	CASSYSVQPMDYGYTF	TGTGCCAGCAGTTACTCGGTTCAGCCTATGGACTATGGCTACACCTTC
.	.	TRBV20-1	TRBJ2-7	CSASIAGRQQYF	TGCAGTGCTAGTATTGCAGGGCGGCAGCAGTACTTC
.	.	TRBV2	TRBJ2-7	CASGATNLYEQYF	TGTGCCAGCGGGGCGACCAATCTCTACGAGCAGTACTTC
.	.	TRBV10-3	TRBJ2-1	CAIQAGLVSGYNEQFF	TGTGCCATCCAAGCGGGTTTAGTTTCGGGATACAATGAGCAGTTCTTC
.	few	TRBV7-2	TRBJ1-1	CASSPRQRTEAFF	TGTGCCAGCAGCCCTAGACAGAGGACTGAAGCTTTCTTT
.	.	TRBV7-2	TRBJ2-2	CASSRNGARELFF	TGTGCCAGCAGCCGCAATGGGGCCAGGGAGCTGTTTTTT
.	many	TRBV12-3/TRBV12-4	TRBJ1-5	CASSYTQGNQPQHF	TGTGCCAGCAGTTATACCCAGGGTAACCAGCCCCAGCATTTT
TRBD1	few	TRBV10-3	TRBJ1-2	CAISSNARDRGNYGYTF	TGTGCCATCAGCAGCAATGCTCGGGACAGGGGGAACTATGGCTACACCTTC
.	.	TRBV7-9	TRBJ1-4	CASSWDVTGEKLFF	TGTGCCAGCAGCTGGGACGTCACGGGTGAAAAACTGTTTTTT